The sequence of this TCR beta chain was determined in a study of T-cell memory formation after mild COVID-19. Study results and limitations: The study found balanced CD4/CD8 in clones contracting day 15 to 85 and a CD4+ lean in later expanders. Some SARS-CoV-2-responding clones were already detected in memory before infection. The authors left the SARS-CoV-2 specificity of second-wave clones peaking on day 37 unconfirmed.

Trimming took 5 bases from V and 1 from J, leaving 18 bases between them. The CDR3 has 18 amino acids. CDR1 and CDR2 from the germline V gene are SGHTA and FQGNSA. After 5'RACE with constant-segment primers, TCR alpha and TCR beta cDNA libraries carrying sample barcodes and UMIs were obtained. TCRdb itself ran the 5' RACE reads through MiXCR, one entry per CDR3 protein. This table has around 340,000 distinct CDR3 sequences, around 13% appearing once. A note on this clonotype: Its target is not known.

The source is a man aged 18 to 29 who had mild COVID-19 (a few samples of this study predate the infection). Cell type and time point are not known. The material sequenced was PBMCs or a T cell subset sorted from them (not recorded which). V usage is TRBV7-2 and J usage is TRBJ2-6; D is tentatively TRBD1 or TRBD2 (5 bases each). The CDR3 DNA sequence: TGTGCCAGCAGCCCAACCGGGACGGACCTTTCTGGGGCCAACGTCCTGACTTTC. This codes for CASSPTGTDLSGANVLTF.